Below are 5 T cell receptor beta chains sequenced from a single sample in a study of blood T cell repertoires in COVID-19. Some clones are missing from TCRdb's copy, which holds only in-frame ones; the method was immunoSEQ multiplex PCR. The sample shows 190,000 or so clones, 90% of them seen only once. Sequenced input: peripheral blood. These receptor sequences come from a man aged 45-65 years with acute or convalescent COVID-19.

The chain joins TRBV11-2 to TRBJ2-3; TRBD2 aligns across 8 bases. The V segment lost 5 bases and the J segment 1 base; nucleotides outside the gene matches: 8. The germline V gene has CDR1 SGHAT and CDR2 FQNNGV. The CDR3 consists of 16 residues. CDR3 sequence: CASSPRRGGGTDTQYF. The CDR3 coding sequence is TGTGCCAGCAGCCCCCGTCGGGGGGGAGGCACAGATACGCAGTATTTT.

This clone was picked up one time. The V and J genes are TRBV7-9 and TRBJ2-1; D perhaps matches TRBD1 (5 bases). The CDR3 is made up of 13 amino acids. The V and J ends lost 3 bases and 9 bases respectively, with 12 bases between them. Germline V gives CDR1 SEHNR, CDR2 FQNEAQ (reference sequence). CDR3 in amino acids: CASSLERQGEQFF. The CDR3 DNA sequence: TGTGCCAGCAGCTTGGAGCGCCAGGGTGAGCAGTTCTTC.

This chain uses TRBV7-3 with TRBJ2-3; 13 bases line up with TRBD2. This CDR3 has 16 amino acids. The V segment lost 8 bases and the J segment 3 bases; nucleotides outside the gene matches: 8. From germline, CDR1 is SGHTA and CDR2 FQGTGA. The CDR3 loop reads CASSLAGGPRTDTQYF. The CDR3 DNA reads TGTGCCAGCTCACTAGCGGGAGGGCCGAGAACAGATACGCAGTATTTT.

V gene TRBV28 combines with J gene TRBJ1-5; unclear D gene. The CDR3 spans 17 residues. V was pared by 2 bases and J by 0 bases, with 14 bases between. Germline-derived CDR1 and CDR2 are MDHEN and SYDVKM. The CDR3 loop reads CASSLPGQRDSNQPQHF. The CDR3 nucleotides are TGTGCCAGCAGTTTACCCGGTCAGCGAGATAGCAATCAGCCCCAGCATTTT.

This rearrangement joins TRBV7-9 to TRBJ2-7; TRBD2 matches 10 bases. Germline V CDR1 and CDR2: SEHNR, FQNEAQ (reference sequence). V shed 8 bases and J 0 bases; nucleotides not matched to a gene: 4. The CDR3 length is 14 residues. The CDR3 region is CASSASGGSYEQYV. In DNA, the CDR3 is TGTGCCAGCTCGGCTAGCGGGGGCTCCTACGAGCAGTACGTC.